The 27 T cell receptor beta chains presented below share a single source sample, sequenced in a study of CXCR3-negative and CXCR3-positive naive CD8 T cells. Study-level points and caveats: Relative to CXCR3-negative naive cells, CXCR3-positive naive cells had more hydrophobic TRB CDR3s.

5' RACE that incorporated UMI labels was used to prepare the TRB cDNA libraries. TCRdb re-called the 5' RACE reads; every CDR3 protein appears as one record, without DNA. This table holds about 53,000 distinct CDR3 sequences. These receptors lack a known antigen. The sample taken for sequencing was naive CXCR3+ CD8+ T cells from blood. This sample's subset: CD45RO-CCR7+CD27+CD95- naive CD8+ T cells expressing CXCR3 (TNR3+). These receptors were taken from a human donor in good health. Some clones in this sample may be carry-over from other donors' samples.

The chain uses TRBV27 and TRBJ1-3. The V gene's germline CDR1 is MNHEY and CDR2 SMNVEV (reference sequence). The CDR3 has 13 amino acids. CDR3 region: CASSSYMGNTIYF.

The CDR3 region is CASSPGQGNYEQYF. The chain joins TRBV5-6 to TRBJ2-7; TCRdb's D call, TRBD1, is unchecked because there is no DNA. The CDR3 length is 14 residues. Germline V gene lookup returns CDR1 SGHDT and CDR2 YYEEEE.

The rearrangement links TRBV12-3 or TRBV12-4 to TRBJ2-2; TCRdb's D gene call, TRBD1, goes unchecked for lack of DNA. This CDR3 contains 12 residues. This CDR3 reads CASSPPGGELFF.

The chain combines TRBV9 with TRBJ2-2; TCRdb selects TRBD2, and the lack of DNA leaves this call unchecked. Germline assignment: CDR1 SGDLS and CDR2 YYNGEE. This CDR3 is 19 amino acids long. The CDR3 reads CASSPIWAIAGSNTGELFF.

The chain links TRBV15 to TRBJ1-2; the TCRdb call, TRBD1, lacks DNA for checking. This CDR3 has 13 amino acids. CDR1 and CDR2 from the germline V gene are LNHNV and YYDKDF (reference sequence). The CDR3 here is CATSRSQGSGYTF.

This sequence joins TRBV25-1 and TRBJ2-2; as DNA is missing, the TRBD1 call by TCRdb cannot be tested. Germline V gene lookup returns CDR1 MGHDK and CDR2 SYGVNS. This CDR3 contains 14 residues. Here the CDR3 reads CASSDYVGAGELFF.

The chain is built from TRBV2 and TRBJ2-2. Germline CDR1 and CDR2: SNHLY and FYNNEI. This CDR3 has 13 amino acids. The CDR3 spells CASRPINTGELFF. Combining the CDR3 with reference TRBV2 and TRBJ2-2 gives the whole variable domain EPEVTQTPSHQVTQMGQEVILRCVPISNHLYFYWYRQILGQKVEFLVSFYNNEISEKSEIFDDQFSVERPDGSNFTLKIRSTKLEDSAMYFCASRPINTGELFFGEGSRLTVL.

The rearrangement uses TRBV27 and TRBJ2-1; TCRdb calls TRBD1, which cannot be checked without DNA. Germline V CDR1 and CDR2: MNHEY, SMNVEV (reference sequence). This CDR3 contains 16 residues. CDR3 amino acids: CASSLSGTQSYNEQFF.

The rearrangement links TRBV7-2 to TRBJ2-3; the TCRdb call, TRBD1, lacks DNA for checking. The CDR3 runs to 16 residues. The germline V gene encodes CDR1 SGHTA and CDR2 FQGNSA. This CDR3 is CASSSLWEGASDTQYF.

CDR3 in amino acids: CASSGHRGDGANVLTF. The rearrangement joins TRBV7-6 to TRBJ2-6; TCRdb gives TRBD1 as the D gene, but with no DNA this cannot be confirmed. The CDR3 runs 16 residues. Germline values: CDR1 SGHVS, CDR2 FNYEAQ.

The chain has TRBV4-3 and TRBJ2-3; the D gene TCRdb calls, TRBD1, cannot be checked with no DNA. This CDR3 has 15 amino acids. Germline assignment: CDR1 LGHNA and CDR2 YSLEER. This CDR3 is CASSSSGTSSDTQYF.

V usage is TRBV9 and J usage is TRBJ2-1; the D call of TRBD2 rests on TCRdb alone, since no DNA is present to check it. CDR1 is SGDLS, CDR2 YYNGEE, per germline. The CDR3 consists of 14 residues. The CDR3 loop reads CASSVQRGINEQFF.

The rearrangement uses TRBV7-9 and TRBJ2-2; the D call of TRBD1 rests on TCRdb alone, since no DNA is present to check it. Germline loops: CDR1 SEHNR, CDR2 FQNEAQ (reference sequence). The CDR3 runs to 14 residues. The CDR3 loop is CACSFPGFTGELFF.

The chain uses TRBV14 and TRBJ1-5. The germline V gene encodes CDR1 SGHDN and CDR2 FVKESK. There are 17 residues in the CDR3. The CDR3 loop reads CASSQATDFIRNQPQHF. The complete variable domain, with remaining parts taken from reference TRBV14 and TRBJ1-5, reads EAGVTQFPSHSVIEKGQTVTLRCDPISGHDNLYWYRRVMGKEIKFLLHFVKESKQDESGMPNNRFLAERTGGTYSTLKVQPAELEDSGVYFCASSQATDFIRNQPQHFGDGTRLSIL.

The chain carries TRBV2 and TRBJ2-1; checking the TCRdb D call of TRBD1 is not possible without DNA. CDR3 length: 14 amino acids. Germline CDR1 is SNHLY and CDR2 is FYNNEI. CDR3 region: CASSETGGLYEQFF.

V usage is TRBV29-1 and J usage is TRBJ1-3; TCRdb selects TRBD1, and the lack of DNA leaves this call unchecked. In germline, CDR1 is SQVTM, CDR2 ANQGSEA. CDR3 size: 15 residues. The CDR3 sequence: CSVVWTGAFGNTIYF.

The chain recombines TRBV19 with TRBJ2-3; TCRdb's D call, TRBD1, is unchecked because there is no DNA. CDR3 length equals 14 residues. CDR1 and CDR2 (germline): LNHDA, SQIVND (reference sequence). Here the CDR3 reads CASSPGQGADTQYF.

The rearrangement links TRBV29-1 to TRBJ2-7; TCRdb indicates TRBD2, and absent DNA this call remains unverified. The CDR3 is made up of 14 amino acids. Germline CDR1 SQVTM, CDR2 ANQGSEA. The CDR3 sequence: CSVAAGGLSYEQYF.

The V call is TRBV24-1, the J call TRBJ2-1; the D call of TRBD1 rests on TCRdb alone, since no DNA is present to check it. CDR1 and CDR2 from the germline V gene are KGHDR and SFDVKD. The CDR3 spans 15 residues. This CDR3 reads CATSDPGGLENEQFF.

The V call is TRBV28, the J call TRBJ2-3; there is no DNA to check the TCRdb D call of TRBD2. Germline CDR1 is MDHEN and CDR2 is SYDVKM. CDR3 size: 17 residues. The CDR3 is CACSFSLAGETTDTQYF.

The chain has TRBV6-6 and TRBJ2-5. The CDR3 extends over 13 amino acids. From germline, CDR1 is MNHNY and CDR2 SVGAGI (reference sequence). CDR3: CASTTENPLTQYF.

This chain connects TRBV25-1 to TRBJ1-2; without DNA, the TCRdb call of TRBD1 cannot be checked. This CDR3 is 14 amino acids long. The germline V gene has CDR1 MGHDK and CDR2 SYGVNS. This chain's CDR3 is CASSTGQGVYGYTF.

The chain has TRBV6-2 or TRBV6-3 and TRBJ2-7; the TCRdb call, TRBD1, lacks DNA for checking. The CDR3 has 14 amino acids. CDR1 MNHEY and CDR2 SVGEGT come from the germline V gene. The CDR3 loop reads CASSRNRVNYEQYF.

The rearrangement uses TRBV15 and TRBJ2-7; TCRdb's D call of TRBD1 is untestable without DNA. Looked up from germline, CDR1 is LNHNV and CDR2 is YYDKDF (reference sequence). The CDR3 has 16 residues. The CDR3 reads CATSRGPGQGSYEQYF.

This chain uses TRBV6-4 with TRBJ2-1; TCRdb names TRBD1, which stays unverified in the absence of DNA. Germline assignment: CDR1 MRHNA and CDR2 SNTAGT. The CDR3 extends over 16 amino acids. The CDR3 here is CASSPSPGTGSGEQFF.

The chain recombines TRBV6-6 with TRBJ1-5. This CDR3 is 15 amino acids long. The germline V gene has CDR1 MNHNY and CDR2 SVGAGI (reference sequence). The CDR3: CASLDPINSNQPQHF.

The rearrangement links TRBV11-2 to TRBJ1-6; without DNA, the TCRdb call of TRBD1 cannot be checked. The germline gives CDR1 SGHAT, CDR2 FQNNGV. The CDR3 is 13 amino acids. CDR3 region: CASSLTGWTPLHF. The full variable domain, its missing parts supplied by reference TRBV11-2 and TRBJ1-6, is EAGVAQSPRYKIIEKRQSVAFWCNPISGHATLYWYQQILGQGPKLLIQFQNNGVVDDSQLPKDRFSAERLKGVDSTLKIQPAKLEDSAVYLCASSLTGWTPLHFGNGTRLTVT.